This entry lists 29 T cell receptor beta chains sequenced from one sample in a study of shared clonotypes between healthy human individuals. CD45RO-negative cells were positively selected for CCR7, leaving out terminally differentiated effector memory CD45RA+ cells. Sequenced by immunoSEQ multiplex PCR; TCRdb stores in-frame clones only, minus some. The sample contains about 2,100,000 clones, 85% to 95% of which appear only once. Sequencing used naive CD8+ T cells from PBMCs. Receptors originate from a man younger than 35 in good health. Some clones in this sample may be carry-over from other donors' samples.

The gene calls are TRBV29-1 and TRBJ1-2, with 11 bases lining up with TRBD1. CDR1 is SQVTM, CDR2 ANQGSEA, per germline. With V trimmed by 3 bases and J by 4 bases, 10 bases remained unmatched. CDR3 length: 16 amino acids. CDR3 residues: CSVDRDRGTGGYGYTF. CDR3 sequence (DNA): TGCAGCGTTGACCGGGACAGGGGGACTGGGGGCTATGGCTACACCTTC.

This clone was found once. This chain links TRBV30 with TRBJ2-7; D gene uncertain. The CDR3 covers 13 residues. Per the germline V gene, CDR1 is GTSNPN and CDR2 is SVGIG (reference sequence). Trimming took 2 bases from V and 1 from J, leaving 9 bases between them. In DNA form, the CDR3 reads TGTGCCTGGAGTCAAGGCAGATCCTACGAGCAGTACTTC. Amino acid sequence: CAWSQGRSYEQYF.

The rearrangement uses TRBV7-9 and TRBJ1-4; 11 bases match TRBD1. The CDR3 is 16 residues long. Germline V gene sequence: CDR1 SEHNR, CDR2 FQNEAQ (reference sequence). The V segment lost 3 bases and the J segment 6 bases; nucleotides outside the gene matches: 6. CDR3 sequence: CASSFSRDRGDEKLFF. The CDR3 DNA reads TGTGCCAGCAGCTTTTCAAGGGACAGGGGGGATGAAAAACTGTTTTTT.

The chain is built from TRBV14 and TRBJ2-5; D gene uncertain. The CDR3 totals 16 residues. V was clipped by 4 bases and J by 1 base, with 16 bases between them. Germline V lookup: CDR1 SGHDN, CDR2 FVKESK. The CDR3 DNA is TGTGCCAGCAGCCTCCATCTGACACTTCTCCAAGAGACCCAGTACTTC. Protein: CASSLHLTLLQETQYF.

The gene calls are TRBV9 and TRBJ1-2; 9 bases line up with TRBD1. The length of the CDR3 is 14 residues. CDR1 and CDR2 (germline): SGDLS, YYNGEE. V lost 0 bases, J lost 6 bases, and 3 bases stayed unmatched. This CDR3 is CASSVVGTGNGYTF. The CDR3, as DNA: TGTGCCAGCAGCGTAGTTGGGACAGGGAATGGCTACACCTTC.

This chain connects TRBV6-1 to TRBJ1-5; D gene ambiguous. The V and J ends lost 2 bases and 2 bases respectively, with 10 bases between them. The CDR3 is made up of 15 amino acids. Per germline, CDR1 MNHNS and CDR2 SASEGT. The CDR3 DNA sequence: TGTGCCAGCAGTGAAAGGTCAGGCGGCAATCAGCCCCAGCATTTT. Translation gives CASSERSGGNQPQHF.

CDR3 region: CASSYRVPGNEQFF. The CDR3 bases are TGTGCCAGCAGTTACAGAGTCCCGGGCAATGAGCAGTTCTTC. The chain has TRBV6-5 and TRBJ2-1; no clear D. Germline V gene data show CDR1 as MNHEY and CDR2 as SVGAGI. The CDR3 has 14 amino acids. The V and J ends lost 2 bases and 6 bases respectively, with 11 bases between them.

The CDR3 nucleotides are TGTGCCAGCAGCGCCTCTGCGGGAGGCAACAATGAGCAGTTCTTC. This gives the protein CASSASAGGNNEQFF. The chain employs TRBV9 and TRBJ2-1; 8 nucleotides agree with TRBD2. This CDR3 is built from 15 residues. J gave up 5 bases and V 3 bases, and 7 bases lay outside the gene matches. Germline CDR1 and CDR2: SGDLS and YYNGEE.

The V gene is TRBV5-1, the J gene TRBJ1-2; D is uncertain. Trimming took off 4 bases at V and 5 bases at J, with 15 bases between the two ends. CDR3 length: 14 residues. From germline, CDR1 is SGHRS and CDR2 YFSETQ. DNA for the CDR3: TGCGCCAGCAGCCCCGGCGGGCAGGCTTATGGCTACACCTTC. Protein product: CASSPGGQAYGYTF.

The genes are TRBV7-3 and TRBJ2-4; possibly TRBD1 or TRBD2 for D (5 bases each). Between the trimmed V and J ends, which lost 5 bases and 5 bases, there was a span of 16 bases. CDR1 is SGHTA, CDR2 FQGTGA, per germline. CDR3 length equals 15 residues. CDR3 coding DNA: TGTGCCAGCAGCGACCGGGACGGACGGGAAAACATTCAGTACTTC. Encoded protein: CASSDRDGRENIQYF.

The V call is TRBV7-8, the J call TRBJ2-4; tentatively, D is TRBD2 (5 bases). CDR3 length equals 16 residues. Trimming took 5 bases from V and 2 from J, leaving 16 bases between them. From germline, CDR1 is SGHVS and CDR2 FQNEAQ. CDR3 sequence (DNA): TGTGCCAGCAGCCCAAGGACGGGGTGGACCAAAAACATTCAGTACTTC. Its translation is CASSPRTGWTKNIQYF.

This chain connects TRBV19 to TRBJ1-1; TRBD1 might be the D (5 bases). V dropped 2 bases and J dropped 3 bases, with 13 bases sitting between them. Germline CDR1 reads LNHDA; CDR2 reads SQIVND (reference sequence). The CDR3 is made up of 15 amino acids. CDR3: CASSIQGGFDTEAFF. The CDR3, as DNA: TGTGCCAGTAGTATACAGGGAGGGTTTGACACTGAAGCTTTCTTT.

The chain combines TRBV6-1 with TRBJ1-4; D is unclear. The V end lost 5 bases, the J end lost 10 bases, and 5 bases lay between the germline ends. Germline CDR1 and CDR2: MNHNS and SASEGT. The CDR3 has 10 residues. CDR3 sequence reads: CASSMGKLFF. Written as DNA, the CDR3 is TGTGCCAGCAGTATGGGAAAACTGTTTTTT.

V is TRBV5-5 and J is TRBJ1-2, with D perhaps TRBD1 (6 bases). Trimming stripped 2 bases from V and 8 bases from J, with 16 bases between. The germline V gene has CDR1 SGHKS and CDR2 YYEKEE (reference sequence). This CDR3 contains 14 residues. The CDR3 sequence: CASSFTRGSRGYTF. The CDR3 DNA reads as TGTGCCAGCAGCTTTACAAGGGGGTCGCGGGGCTACACCTTC.

The chain is built from TRBV5-6 and TRBJ2-1, with TRBD2 matching 9 bases. Unmatched junction bases numbered 6, after V lost 2 bases and J lost 3 bases. Germline CDR1 and CDR2: SGHDT and YYEEEE. The length of the CDR3 is 16 residues. This CDR3 reads CASSFALAGYYNEQFF. The CDR3 nucleotides read TGTGCCAGCAGCTTTGCTCTAGCGGGATACTACAATGAGCAGTTCTTC.

About this clone itself: Other DNA sequences within the sample encode an identical CDR3. This chain joins TRBV19 and TRBJ1-1; no clear D. V lost 3 bases, J lost 1 base, and 3 bases lay in between. This CDR3 comprises 12 residues. Germline CDR1 is LNHDA and CDR2 is SQIVND (reference sequence). The CDR3 DNA reads TGTGCCAGTAGTATCACGAACACTGAAGCTTTCTTT. Its protein is CASSITNTEAFF.

The V call is TRBV29-1, the J call TRBJ2-5, with D unclear. Gene TRBJ2-7 matches the end of the DNA better, so the J call may be wrong. The CDR3 is 12 residues long. CDR1 and CDR2 (germline): SQVTM, ANQGSEA. The CDR3 DNA follows: TGCAGCGTTGAAGTAACAGCCTACGAGCAGTACTTC. It translates to CSVEVTAYEQYF.

This chain links TRBV19 with TRBJ2-1; possible D gene TRBD1, 5 bases. Looked up from germline, CDR1 is LNHDA and CDR2 is SQIVND (reference sequence). CDR3 size: 14 residues. Deletions cut 4 bases from V and 1 base from J, with 8 bases between. CDR3 nucleotide sequence: TGTGCCAGTAGTACCGACAGTTCCTACAATGAGCAGTTCTTC. It translates to CASSTDSSYNEQFF.

A remark on this clone: The same CDR3 is also encoded by other DNA sequences in this sample. V and J are TRBV27 and TRBJ2-7; D ambiguous. Trimming shortened V by 2 bases and J by 2 bases, and 7 bases separated the two germline ends. CDR1 and CDR2 from the germline V gene are MNHEY and SMNVEV (reference sequence). This CDR3 spans 13 amino acids. CDR3 amino acids: CASSLGATYEQYF. CDR3 coding DNA: TGTGCCAGCAGTTTAGGCGCTACCTACGAGCAGTACTTC.

V and J are TRBV27 and TRBJ2-7; TRBD1 matches 8 bases. CDR3 size: 16 residues. Germline V lookup: CDR1 MNHEY, CDR2 SMNVEV (reference sequence). V shed 5 bases and J 2 bases; nucleotides not matched to a gene: 11. The CDR3 DNA follows: TGTGCCAGCAGTATGCTAACGACACAGGGGGCCTACGAGCAGTACTTC. Translation: CASSMLTTQGAYEQYF.

The V gene is TRBV27, the J gene TRBJ1-1; 11 positions match TRBD1. V trimming: 5 bases; J trimming: 10 bases; junction bases outside the gene matches: 6. The germline CDR1 and CDR2 sequences are MNHEY and SMNVEV (reference sequence). There are 13 residues in the CDR3. The CDR3 loop reads CASSPGTGGRAFF. The CDR3, as DNA: TGTGCCAGCAGTCCCGGGACAGGGGGTAGAGCTTTCTTT.

V is TRBV13 and J is TRBJ2-3, with 10 bases matching TRBD2. J gave up 5 bases and V 1 base, and 15 bases lay outside the gene matches. The CDR3 runs to 19 residues. The V gene's germline CDR1 is PRHDT and CDR2 FYEKMQ (reference sequence). The CDR3 region has the DNA TGTGCCAGCAGCTTAGTTCCTAGCGGGAGACACCTTGGAATAGATACGCAGTATTTT. The encoded protein is CASSLVPSGRHLGIDTQYF.

The chain uses TRBV27 and TRBJ2-2; 7 bases line up with TRBD2. The CDR3 contains 17 residues. The V gene end was trimmed by 5 bases and the J gene end by 5 bases; junction bases not matched to a gene: 14. Germline V gives CDR1 MNHEY, CDR2 SMNVEV (reference sequence). CDR3 DNA: TGTGCCAGCAGTCCACTAGGGATCCCGCGGGGGACCGGGGAGCTGTTTTTT. Protein product: CASSPLGIPRGTGELFF.

This chain connects TRBV4-2 to TRBJ1-2; 9 bases map to TRBD1. Germline V gives CDR1 LGHNA, CDR2 YNFKEQ. The CDR3 covers 15 residues. V gave up 5 bases and J gave up 5 bases; unmatched junction bases: 9. The CDR3 protein is CASSDRDRVHYGYTF. The DNA for the CDR3 is TGTGCCAGCAGCGACCGGGACAGGGTTCATTATGGCTACACCTTC.

The chain couples TRBV27 to TRBJ2-7, with 10 bases aligning to TRBD2. V dropped 6 bases and J dropped 2; count of bases not matched to a gene: 4. The germline CDR1 and CDR2 sequences are MNHEY and SMNVEV (reference sequence). This CDR3 spans 14 amino acids. The CDR3 DNA reads TGTGCCAGCAGCTCCGGGACTAGCGCCTACGAGCAGTACTTC. Encoded protein: CASSSGTSAYEQYF.

This clone was seen only once. The chain is built from TRBV16 and TRBJ2-6; TRBD1 is a possible D gene (6 bases). The CDR3 is 14 amino acids. V was pared by 3 bases and J by 4 bases, with 7 bases between. Germline V CDR1 and CDR2: KGHSY, FQNENV. Here the CDR3 reads CASSQGAGANVLTF. The CDR3 nucleotides are TGTGCCAGCAGCCAGGGGGCGGGGGCCAACGTCCTGACTTTC.

The chain links TRBV9 to TRBJ2-5; possibly TRBD2 for D (5 bases). Trimming pared 4 bases from V and 3 bases from J, leaving 13 bases between. The length of the CDR3 is 14 residues. Germline CDR1 reads SGDLS; CDR2 reads YYNGEE. CDR3 amino acids: CASSTSGKKETQYF. Written as DNA, the CDR3 is TGTGCCAGCAGCACCTCCGGGAAGAAAGAGACCCAGTACTTC.

The rearrangement links TRBV27 to TRBJ2-2; no reliable D call. This CDR3 is 16 amino acids long. Germline V gives CDR1 MNHEY, CDR2 SMNVEV (reference sequence). V lost 5 bases and J lost 2, with 15 bases in between. As DNA, the CDR3 is TGTGCCAGCAGTCCCCCCCTCCTCCGAAACACCGGGGAGCTGTTTTTT. Encoded protein: CASSPPLLRNTGELFF.

The CDR3 spells CSVDIWTENNEQFF. The DNA of the CDR3 is TGCAGCGTTGATATTTGGACAGAAAACAATGAGCAGTTCTTC. The chain combines TRBV29-1 with TRBJ2-1; possible D gene TRBD1, 6 bases. CDR1 and CDR2 from the germline V gene are SQVTM and ANQGSEA. The germline V and J ends were trimmed by 3 bases and 5 bases, with 14 bases remaining between them. The CDR3 spans 14 residues.